This T cell receptor beta chain was observed in a study of breast tumors, draining lymph nodes, adjacent tissues. Breast cancer patients provided tissue from their axillary draining lymph nodes. The CDR3 consists of 11 residues. Germline lookup yields CDR1 MNHEY and CDR2 SVGAGI. The ends were cut back, 5 bases at V and 6 bases at J, with 7 bases in the middle. This clonotype was counted only a few times. Just one base apart from a much larger clone, this may be a read error. TCRdb analysed the multiplex PCR reads with MiXCR anew, one entry per CDR3 protein. The repertoire holds under 250,000 distinct CDR3 sequences, with about a third as singletons.

The sequence derives from a female donor with breast cancer. Some clones in this sample may be carry-over from other donors' samples. Sequencing was done on a sample of axillary lymph node tissue. The chain employs TRBV6-5 and TRBJ2-5, with TRBD2 as a possible D gene (5 bases). The CDR3 region is CASSHGKTQYF. In nucleotides, the CDR3 is TGTGCCAGCAGTCACGGGAAGACCCAGTACTTC.